These T cell receptor beta chains were read from a single sample in a study of memory CD4+ T cells and cytomegalovirus serostatus. Clones were read by immunoSEQ multiplex PCR, and TCRdb kept only the in-frame ones, dropping some. In the table there are tens of thousands of clones, 82% of which are singletons. Material for sequencing was memory CD4+ T cells from blood. These receptors originate from an adult in good health and CMV-seronegative. Both conserved end residues are part of each CDR3. D genes are given only for firm matches. Rows may omit the clone size; those that give it use once, few, many or a size class.

>NA|TRBV29-1|TRBJ2-1|TRBD2
CSVGGGGRNEQFF
TGCAGCGTTGGGGGCGGGGGGCGAAATGAGCAGTTCTTC
>NA|TRBV5-4|TRBJ1-6|NA
CASGRDNNSPLHF
TGTGCCAGCGGCCGAGACAACAATTCACCCCTCCACTTT
>NA|TRBV28|TRBJ1-5|NA
CASSPSQPNQPQHF
TGTGCCAGCAGCCCCTCACAGCCCAATCAGCCCCAGCATTTT
>NA|TRBV7-3|TRBJ2-2|NA
CASSSGAGELFF
TGTGCCAGCAGTTCGGGAGCCGGGGAGCTGTTTTTT
>NA|TRBV18|TRBJ1-1|NA
CASCRDKNTEAFF
TGTGCCAGCTGCCGGGACAAGAACACTGAAGCTTTCTTT
>NA|TRBV5-4|TRBJ1-2|NA
CASSSYRDSYGYTF
TGTGCCAGCAGCTCATACAGGGATTCCTATGGCTACACCTTC
>NA|TRBV11-2|TRBJ2-7|NA
CASSKEDGAYEQYF
TGTGCCAGCAGCAAGGAGGACGGCGCCTACGAGCAGTACTTC
>NA|TRBV6-1|TRBJ2-7|TRBD2
CASSTGTSSYEQYF
TGTGCCAGCAGTACCGGGACTAGCTCCTACGAGCAGTACTTC
>NA|TRBV28|TRBJ2-6|NA
CASTRISGANVLTF
TGTGCCAGCACGAGGATCTCTGGGGCCAACGTCCTGACTTTC
>NA|TRBV2|TRBJ1-4|NA
CASQGQGEKLFF
TGTGCCAGCCAGGGGCAGGGTGAAAAACTGTTTTTT
>NA|TRBV19|TRBJ1-2|TRBD1
CASSEDRGLGGYTF
TGTGCCAGCTCGGAGGACAGGGGGCTCGGAGGCTACACCTTC
>NA|TRBV29-1|TRBJ2-2|NA
CSVEDRRGMASGELFF
TGCAGCGTTGAAGATCGGAGGGGTATGGCTTCCGGGGAGCTGTTTTTT
>NA|TRBV19|TRBJ2-1|TRBD2
CASRPFGGGTCNEQFF
TGTGCCAGTAGGCCCTTCGGGGGGGGGACCTGCAATGAGCAGTTCTTC
>NA|TRBV28|TRBJ2-6|NA
CASGLLGAGANVLTF
TGTGCCAGCGGCCTCTTGGGGGCTGGGGCCAACGTCCTGACTTTC
>NA|TRBV15|TRBJ2-3|NA
CATSRDLLSRGSTDTQYF
TGTGCCACCAGCAGAGATCTTTTAAGTAGGGGGAGCACAGATACGCAGTATTTT
>NA|TRBV10-3|TRBJ2-3|NA
CAISAGNKDTQYF
TGTGCCATCAGTGCCGGAAACAAAGATACGCAGTATTTT
>NA|TRBV5-5|TRBJ1-2|NA
CASSLALALGGYTF
TGTGCCAGCAGCTTGGCATTGGCACTGGGTGGCTACACCTTC
>NA|TRBV5-6|TRBJ2-7|NA
CASSLMGGEQYF
TGTGCCAGCAGCTTGATGGGGGGAGAGCAGTACTTC
>few|TRBV4-2|TRBJ2-7|NA
CASSQDLTGSYEQYF
TGTGCCAGCAGCCAAGATCTAACCGGTTCCTACGAGCAGTACTTC
>NA|TRBV5-1|TRBJ1-2|NA
CASSLNSPSEGGYTF
TGCGCCAGCAGCTTAAACAGCCCGTCGGAGGGTGGCTACACCTTC
>NA|TRBV5-4|TRBJ1-4|TRBD1
CASSTGQGANGPEKLFF
TGTGCCAGCAGCACGGGACAGGGGGCAAACGGTCCGGAAAAACTGTTTTTT
>NA|TRBV5-4|TRBJ2-3|TRBD2
CASSTGTSGPSTDTQYF
TGTGCCAGCAGCACCGGGACTAGCGGACCTAGCACAGATACGCAGTATTTT
>NA|TRBV19|TRBJ1-2|NA
CASSSAGTSNYGYTF
TGTGCCAGTAGTAGCGCCGGGACAAGCAACTATGGCTACACCTTC
>NA|TRBV6-1|TRBJ2-5|TRBD2
CASSEVLAGVQETQYF
TGTGCCAGCAGTGAGGTTCTAGCGGGGGTCCAAGAGACCCAGTACTTC
>NA|TRBV6-6|TRBJ1-1|TRBD1
CASSVPPGQGLTEAFF
TGTGCCAGCAGCGTTCCCCCGGGACAGGGGTTGACTGAAGCTTTCTTT
>NA|TRBV18|TRBJ2-5|NA
CASSPGVRQETQYF
TGTGCCAGCTCACCAGGGGTACGACAAGAGACCCAGTACTTC
>NA|TRBV7-2|TRBJ1-1|NA
CASSLRFGTPRDTEAFF
TGTGCCAGCAGCTTAAGGTTCGGGACACCTCGGGACACTGAAGCTTTCTTT
>NA|TRBV5-1|TRBJ2-3|TRBD2
CASSTGTSRPDTQYF
TGCGCCAGCAGTACCGGGACTAGCCGCCCAGATACGCAGTATTTT
>NA|TRBV5-5|TRBJ2-6|NA
CASSHTGRSGANVLTF
TGTGCCAGCAGTCACACGGGCCGCTCTGGGGCCAACGTCCTGACTTTC
>few|TRBV4-1|TRBJ2-3|TRBD2
CASSHPGLAGPATDTQYF
TGCGCCAGCAGCCACCCGGGACTAGCGGGCCCTGCCACAGATACGCAGTATTTT
>NA|TRBV7-9|TRBJ1-1|NA
CASSLMGGNTEAFF
TGTGCCAGCAGCTTAATGGGGGGGAACACTGAAGCTTTCTTT
>NA|TRBV28|TRBJ2-3|TRBD2
CASSSPAAGGSGDTQYF
TGTGCCAGCAGTTCCCCCGCAGCGGGGGGTTCCGGGGATACGCAGTATTTT
>NA|TRBV6-5|TRBJ2-7|NA
CASGVRAYEQYF
TGTGCCAGCGGGGTCCGGGCGTACGAGCAGTACTTC
>few|TRBV2|TRBJ1-4|NA
CASSPQGGGNEKLFF
TGTGCCAGCAGTCCCCAGGGAGGGGGGAATGAAAAACTGTTTTTT
>NA|TRBV7-2|TRBJ1-4|NA
CASSHGRGSEKLFF
TGTGCCAGCAGCCACGGCAGGGGTTCTGAAAAACTGTTTTTT
>few|TRBV19|TRBJ2-7|TRBD1
CASSGSRDSYSYEQYF
TGTGCCAGTAGTGGAAGCCGGGACAGCTACTCCTACGAGCAGTACTTC
>NA|TRBV6-1|TRBJ1-5|NA
CASSEISGAGYSNQPQHF
TGTGCCAGCAGTGAAATTTCAGGGGCCGGATATAGCAATCAGCCCCAGCATTTT
>NA|TRBV10-3|TRBJ1-4|NA
CAISERQQGEKLFF
TGTGCCATCAGTGAGAGACAGCAGGGTGAAAAACTGTTTTTT
>NA|TRBV5-1|TRBJ1-1|NA
CASNLDRWENTEAFF
TGCGCCAGCAACCTGGACAGATGGGAGAACACTGAAGCTTTCTTT
>NA|TRBV4-3|TRBJ1-2|TRBD1
CASSQDPGDRGVVGGYTF
TGCGCCAGCAGCCAAGATCCAGGGGACAGGGGCGTTGTGGGAGGCTACACCTTC